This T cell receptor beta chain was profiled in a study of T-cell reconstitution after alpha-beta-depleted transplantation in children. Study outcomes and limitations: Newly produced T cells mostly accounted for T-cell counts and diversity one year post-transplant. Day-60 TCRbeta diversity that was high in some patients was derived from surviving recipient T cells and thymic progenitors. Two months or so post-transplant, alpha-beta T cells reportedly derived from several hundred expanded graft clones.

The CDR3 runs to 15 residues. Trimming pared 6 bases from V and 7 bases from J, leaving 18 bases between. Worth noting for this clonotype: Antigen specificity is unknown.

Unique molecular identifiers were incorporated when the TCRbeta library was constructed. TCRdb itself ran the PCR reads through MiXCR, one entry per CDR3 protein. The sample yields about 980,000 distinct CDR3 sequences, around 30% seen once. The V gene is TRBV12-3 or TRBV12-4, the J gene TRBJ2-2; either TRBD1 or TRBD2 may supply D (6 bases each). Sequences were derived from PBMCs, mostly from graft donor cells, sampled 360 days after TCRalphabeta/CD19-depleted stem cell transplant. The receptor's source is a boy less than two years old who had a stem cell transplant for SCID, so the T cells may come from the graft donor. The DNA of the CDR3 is TGTGCCAGCAGCCCAGGTCAAGGGGGAGGCGGGGAGCTGTTTTTT. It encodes CASSPGQGGGGELFF.